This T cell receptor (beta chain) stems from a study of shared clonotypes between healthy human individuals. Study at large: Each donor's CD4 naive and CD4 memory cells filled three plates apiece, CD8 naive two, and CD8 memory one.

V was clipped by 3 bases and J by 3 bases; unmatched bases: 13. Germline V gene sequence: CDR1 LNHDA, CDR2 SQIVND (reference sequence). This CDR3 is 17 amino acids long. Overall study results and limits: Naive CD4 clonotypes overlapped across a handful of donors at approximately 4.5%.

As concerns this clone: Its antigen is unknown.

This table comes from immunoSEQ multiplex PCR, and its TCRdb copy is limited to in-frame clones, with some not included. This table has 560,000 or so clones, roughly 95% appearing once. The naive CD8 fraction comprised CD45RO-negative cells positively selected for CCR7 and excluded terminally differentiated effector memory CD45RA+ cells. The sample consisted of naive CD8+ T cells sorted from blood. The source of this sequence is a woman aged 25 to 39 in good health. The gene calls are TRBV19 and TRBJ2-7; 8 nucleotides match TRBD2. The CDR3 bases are TGTGCCAGTAGTATGACCGGCGGGAGGACTTCTTTCTACGAGCAGTACTTC. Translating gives CASSMTGGRTSFYEQYF.